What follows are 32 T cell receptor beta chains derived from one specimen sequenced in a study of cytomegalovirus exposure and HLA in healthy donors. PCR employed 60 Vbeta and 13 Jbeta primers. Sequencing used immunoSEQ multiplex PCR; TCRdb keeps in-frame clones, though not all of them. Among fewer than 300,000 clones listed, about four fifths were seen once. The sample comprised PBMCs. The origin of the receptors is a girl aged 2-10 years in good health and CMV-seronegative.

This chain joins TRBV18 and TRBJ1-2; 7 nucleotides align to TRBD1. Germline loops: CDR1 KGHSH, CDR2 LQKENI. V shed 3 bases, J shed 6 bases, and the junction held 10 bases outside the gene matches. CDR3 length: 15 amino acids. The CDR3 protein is CASSPTWQGGDGYTF. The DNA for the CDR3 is TGTGCCAGCTCACCGACATGGCAGGGGGGCGATGGCTACACCTTC.

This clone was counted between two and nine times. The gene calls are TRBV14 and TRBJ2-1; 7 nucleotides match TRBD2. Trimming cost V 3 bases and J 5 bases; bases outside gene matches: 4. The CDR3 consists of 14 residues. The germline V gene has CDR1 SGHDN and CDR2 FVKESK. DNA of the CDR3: TGTGCCAGCAGCCACTGGGGGGGGAACAATGAGCAGTTCTTC. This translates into CASSHWGGNNEQFF.

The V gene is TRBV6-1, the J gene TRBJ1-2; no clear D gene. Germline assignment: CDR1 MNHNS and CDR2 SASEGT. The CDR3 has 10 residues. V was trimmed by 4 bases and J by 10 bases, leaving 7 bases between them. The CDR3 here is CASSGVDYTF. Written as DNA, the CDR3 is TGTGCCAGCAGTGGCGTAGACTACACCTTC.

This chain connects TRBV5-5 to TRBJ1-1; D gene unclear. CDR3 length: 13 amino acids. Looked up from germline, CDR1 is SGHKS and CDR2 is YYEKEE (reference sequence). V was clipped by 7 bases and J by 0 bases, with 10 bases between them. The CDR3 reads CASCPGVNTEAFF. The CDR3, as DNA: TGTGCCAGCTGCCCGGGTGTGAACACTGAAGCTTTCTTT.

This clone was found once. This CDR3 reads CAIGPAGEADTQYF. The CDR3 region has the DNA TGTGCCATCGGCCCCGCGGGAGAGGCAGATACGCAGTATTTT. The V and J genes are TRBV10-3 and TRBJ2-3, with 7 bases fitting TRBD2. The germline gives CDR1 ENHRY, CDR2 SYGVKD. This CDR3 region has 14 residues. The V segment lost 8 bases and the J segment 4 bases; nucleotides outside the gene matches: 9.

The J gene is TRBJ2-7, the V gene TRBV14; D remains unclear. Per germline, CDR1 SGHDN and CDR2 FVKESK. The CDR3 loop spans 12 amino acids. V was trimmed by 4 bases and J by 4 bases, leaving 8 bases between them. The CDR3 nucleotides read TGTGCCAGCAGCCTAGCTAGTTACGAGCAGTACTTC. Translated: CASSLASYEQYF.

The CDR3 here is CASSTGSEQYF. CDR3 bases: TGTGCCAGCAGTACGGGATCCGAGCAGTACTTC. J is TRBJ2-7 and V is TRBV28; weak D call: TRBD2 (5 bases). Germline V gene sequence: CDR1 MDHEN, CDR2 SYDVKM. CDR3 length equals 11 residues. Trimming took 5 bases from V and 6 from J, leaving 8 bases between them.

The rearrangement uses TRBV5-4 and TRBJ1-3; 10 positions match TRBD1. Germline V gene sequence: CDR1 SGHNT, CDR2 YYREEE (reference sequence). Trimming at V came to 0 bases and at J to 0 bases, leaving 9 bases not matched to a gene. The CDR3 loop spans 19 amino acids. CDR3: CASSLDPSTGGLSGNTIYF. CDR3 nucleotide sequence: TGTGCCAGCAGCTTGGACCCTTCGACAGGGGGCCTCTCTGGAAACACCATATATTTT.

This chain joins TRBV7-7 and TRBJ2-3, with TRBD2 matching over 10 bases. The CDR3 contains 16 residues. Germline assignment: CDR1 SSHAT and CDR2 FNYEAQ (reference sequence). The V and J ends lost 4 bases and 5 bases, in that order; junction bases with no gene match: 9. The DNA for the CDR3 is TGTGCCAGCAGCTCTAGCGGGAGTTTCTTGGGAGATACGCAGTATTTT. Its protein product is CASSSSGSFLGDTQYF.

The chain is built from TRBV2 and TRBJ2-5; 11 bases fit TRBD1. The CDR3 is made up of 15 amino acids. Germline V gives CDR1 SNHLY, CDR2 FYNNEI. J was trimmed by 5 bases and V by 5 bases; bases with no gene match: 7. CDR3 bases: TGTGCCAGCAGTCCCGGGACAGGGGGTGTGGAGACCCAGTACTTC. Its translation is CASSPGTGGVETQYF.

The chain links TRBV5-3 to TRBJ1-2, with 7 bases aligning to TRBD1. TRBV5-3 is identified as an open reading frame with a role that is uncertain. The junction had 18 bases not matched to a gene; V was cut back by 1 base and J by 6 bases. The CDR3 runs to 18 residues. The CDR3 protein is CARSLIRQGHTWIHGYTF. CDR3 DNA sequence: TGTGCCAGAAGCTTGATTAGACAGGGCCACACCTGGATACATGGCTACACCTTC.

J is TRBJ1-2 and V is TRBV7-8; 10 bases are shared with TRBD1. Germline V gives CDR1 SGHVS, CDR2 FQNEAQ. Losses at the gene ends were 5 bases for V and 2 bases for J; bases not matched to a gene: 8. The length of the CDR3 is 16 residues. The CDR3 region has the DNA TGTGCCAGCAGCAGCCACCCGGGACAGGGGAACTATGGCTACACCTTC. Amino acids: CASSSHPGQGNYGYTF. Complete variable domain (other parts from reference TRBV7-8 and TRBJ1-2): GAGVSQSPRYKVAKRGQDVALRCDPISGHVSLFWYQQALGQGPEFLTYFQNEAQLDKSGLPSDRFFAERPEGSVSTLKIQRTQQEDSAVYLCASSSHPGQGNYGYTFGSGTRLTVV.

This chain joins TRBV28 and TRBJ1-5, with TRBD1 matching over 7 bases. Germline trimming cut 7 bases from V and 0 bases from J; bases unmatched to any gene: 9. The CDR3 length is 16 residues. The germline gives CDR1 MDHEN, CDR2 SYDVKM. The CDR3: CASIRAGGYSNQPQHF. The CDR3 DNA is TGTGCCAGCATCCGAGCAGGGGGTTATAGCAATCAGCCCCAGCATTTT.

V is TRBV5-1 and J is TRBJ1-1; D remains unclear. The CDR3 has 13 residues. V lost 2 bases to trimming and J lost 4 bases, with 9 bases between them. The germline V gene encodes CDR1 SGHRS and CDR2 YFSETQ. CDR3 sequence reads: CASSFRGGTEAFF. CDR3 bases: TGCGCCAGCAGCTTCAGAGGCGGCACTGAAGCTTTCTTT.

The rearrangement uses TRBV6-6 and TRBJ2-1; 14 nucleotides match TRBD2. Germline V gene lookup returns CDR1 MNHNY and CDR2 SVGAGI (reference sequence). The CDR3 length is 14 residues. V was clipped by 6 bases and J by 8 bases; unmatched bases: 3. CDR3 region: CASSGTSGSHEQFF. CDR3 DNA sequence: TGTGCCAGCAGCGGGACTAGCGGGAGCCATGAGCAGTTCTTC.

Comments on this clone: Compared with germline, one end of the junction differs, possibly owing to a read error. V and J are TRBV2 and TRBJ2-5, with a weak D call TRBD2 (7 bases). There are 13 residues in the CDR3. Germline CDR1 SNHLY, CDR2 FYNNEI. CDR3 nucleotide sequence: TGTGCCAGCAGTGTCGGGGGGCAAGAGGCCCAGTACTTC. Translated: CASSVGGQEAQYF.

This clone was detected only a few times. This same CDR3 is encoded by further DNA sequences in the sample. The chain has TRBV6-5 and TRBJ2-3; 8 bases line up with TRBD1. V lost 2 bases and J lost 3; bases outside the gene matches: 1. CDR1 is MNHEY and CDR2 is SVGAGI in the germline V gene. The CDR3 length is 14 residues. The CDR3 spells CASSYDRGTDTQYF. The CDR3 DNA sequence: TGTGCCAGCAGTTACGACAGGGGAACAGATACGCAGTATTTT.

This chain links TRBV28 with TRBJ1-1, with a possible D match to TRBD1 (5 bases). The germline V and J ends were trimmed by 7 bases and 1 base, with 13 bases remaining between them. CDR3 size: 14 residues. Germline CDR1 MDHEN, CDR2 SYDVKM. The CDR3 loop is CASMLGGPNTEAFF. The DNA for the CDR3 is TGTGCCAGCATGTTGGGGGGACCGAACACTGAAGCTTTCTTT.

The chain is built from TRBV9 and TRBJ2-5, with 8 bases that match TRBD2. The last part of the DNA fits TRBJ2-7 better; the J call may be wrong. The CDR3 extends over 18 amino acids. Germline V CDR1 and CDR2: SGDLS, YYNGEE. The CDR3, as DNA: TGTGCCAGCAGCGTAGCGCCAGTGAGCGGGGGCAGCTCCTACGAGCAGTACTTC. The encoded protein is CASSVAPVSGGSSYEQYF.

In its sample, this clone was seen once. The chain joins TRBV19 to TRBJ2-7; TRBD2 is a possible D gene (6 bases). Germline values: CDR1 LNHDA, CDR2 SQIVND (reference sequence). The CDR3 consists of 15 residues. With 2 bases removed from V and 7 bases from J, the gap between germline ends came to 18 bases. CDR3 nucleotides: TGTGCCAGTAGTATACAATCGGCGGGGTCGGGGGAGCAGTACTTC. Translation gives CASSIQSAGSGEQYF.

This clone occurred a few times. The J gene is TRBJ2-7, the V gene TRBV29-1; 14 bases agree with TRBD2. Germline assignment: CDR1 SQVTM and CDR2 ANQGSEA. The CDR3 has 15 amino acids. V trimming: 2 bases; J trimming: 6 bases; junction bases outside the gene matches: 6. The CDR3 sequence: CSVERLAGGRGEQYF. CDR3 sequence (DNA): TGCAGCGTTGAACGACTAGCGGGAGGGCGAGGCGAGCAGTACTTC.

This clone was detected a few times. This CDR3 reads CASSFSGGAREQFF. CDR3 sequence (DNA): TGTGCCAGCAGTTTTAGCGGGGGGGCGAGGGAGCAGTTCTTC. V is TRBV28 and J is TRBJ2-1; 11 bases fit TRBD2. The CDR3 contains 14 residues. The J segment lost 10 bases and the V segment lost 3 bases, leaving 5 bases of the junction unmatched. Germline assignment: CDR1 MDHEN and CDR2 SYDVKM. Together with reference TRBV28 and TRBJ2-1, the CDR3 gives the full variable domain: DVKVTQSSRYLVKRTGEKVFLECVQDMDHENMFWYRQDPGLGLRLIYFSYDVKMKEKGDIPEGYSVSREKKERFSLILESASTNQTSMYLCASSFSGGAREQFFGPGTRLTVL.

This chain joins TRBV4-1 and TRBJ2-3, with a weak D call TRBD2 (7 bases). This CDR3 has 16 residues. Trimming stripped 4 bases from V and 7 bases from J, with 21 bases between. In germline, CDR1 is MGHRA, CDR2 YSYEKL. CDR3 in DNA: TGCGCCAGCAGCCTCACCGGGGGGCCTGGGCGGTATACGCAGTATTTT. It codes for CASSLTGGPGRYTQYF.

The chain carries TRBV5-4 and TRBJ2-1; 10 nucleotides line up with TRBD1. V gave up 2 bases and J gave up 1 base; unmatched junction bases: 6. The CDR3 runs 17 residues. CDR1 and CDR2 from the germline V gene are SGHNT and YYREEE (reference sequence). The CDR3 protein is CASSLPPGQGSYNEQFF. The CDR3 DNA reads TGTGCCAGCAGCTTACCTCCGGGACAGGGGTCCTACAATGAGCAGTTCTTC.

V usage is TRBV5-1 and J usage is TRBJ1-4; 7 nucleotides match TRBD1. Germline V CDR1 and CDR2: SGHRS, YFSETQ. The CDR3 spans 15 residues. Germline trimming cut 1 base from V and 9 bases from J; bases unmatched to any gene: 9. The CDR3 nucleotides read TGCGCCAGCAGCTTGTCGGCTGGGACAGCAAAAAAACTGTTTTTT. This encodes CASSLSAGTAKKLFF.

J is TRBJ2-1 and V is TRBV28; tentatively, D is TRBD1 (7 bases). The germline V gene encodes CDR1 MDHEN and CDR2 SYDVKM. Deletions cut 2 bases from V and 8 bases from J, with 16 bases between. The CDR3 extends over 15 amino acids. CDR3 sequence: CASSLGSQGGDEQFF. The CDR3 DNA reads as TGTGCCAGCAGTTTAGGAAGTCAGGGGGGCGATGAGCAGTTCTTC.

The CDR3 is CARSLEAQNGRGANTGELFF. CDR3 bases: TGTGCCAGAAGCTTGGAGGCCCAGAACGGTAGGGGCGCTAACACCGGGGAGCTGTTTTTT. The rearrangement uses TRBV5-3 and TRBJ2-2; tentative D call: TRBD1 (5 bases). TRBV5-3 has ORF status, its function being uncertain. The CDR3 consists of 20 residues. The V end was cut by 0 bases, the J end by 2 bases, with 23 bases between.

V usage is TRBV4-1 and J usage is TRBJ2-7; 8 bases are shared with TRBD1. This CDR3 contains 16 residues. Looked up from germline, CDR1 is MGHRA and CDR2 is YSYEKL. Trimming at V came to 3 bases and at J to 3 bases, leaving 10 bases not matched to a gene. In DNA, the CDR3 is TGCGCCAGCAGCCACATTACAGGGGGATCCTACTACGAGCAGTACTTC. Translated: CASSHITGGSYYEQYF.

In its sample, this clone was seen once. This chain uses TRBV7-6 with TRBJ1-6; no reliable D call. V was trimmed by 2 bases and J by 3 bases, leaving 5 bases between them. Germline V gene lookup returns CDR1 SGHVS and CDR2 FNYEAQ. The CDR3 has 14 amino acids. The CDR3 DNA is TGTGCCAGCAGCTTAAGAGTCTATAATTCACCCCTCCACTTT. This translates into CASSLRVYNSPLHF.

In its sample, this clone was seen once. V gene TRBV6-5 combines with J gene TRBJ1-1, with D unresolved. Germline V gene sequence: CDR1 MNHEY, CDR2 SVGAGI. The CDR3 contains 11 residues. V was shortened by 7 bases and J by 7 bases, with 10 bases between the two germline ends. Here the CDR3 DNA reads TGTGCCAGCACCCTCGGGAGTGAAGCTTTCTTT. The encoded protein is CASTLGSEAFF.

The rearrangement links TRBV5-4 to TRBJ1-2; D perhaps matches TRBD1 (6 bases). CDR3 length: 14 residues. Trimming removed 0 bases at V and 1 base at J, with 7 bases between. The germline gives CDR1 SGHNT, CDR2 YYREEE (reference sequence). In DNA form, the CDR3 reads TGTGCCAGCAGCTTGGGGACAGTTAACTATGGCTACACCTTC. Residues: CASSLGTVNYGYTF.

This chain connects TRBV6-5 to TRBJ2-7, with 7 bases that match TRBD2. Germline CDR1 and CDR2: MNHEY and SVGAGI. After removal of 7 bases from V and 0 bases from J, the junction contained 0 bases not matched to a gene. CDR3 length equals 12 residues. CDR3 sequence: CASTSGSYEQYF. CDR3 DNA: TGTGCCAGCACTAGCGGCTCCTACGAGCAGTACTTC.